This TCR beta chain was sequenced in a study of cytomegalovirus exposure and HLA in healthy donors (dated by TCRdb to 2017 to 2019). Background for the entire study: An earlier analysis of a few hundred of the donors reported approximately 280 Gb of sequence data and 117 million unique TCR beta sequences obtained from 180 million or so T cells. Class I and class II HLA loci were covered by the typing at four-digit resolution. Among the approximately 400 genotyped donors, under 90% belonged to the genetic ancestry cluster associated with self-reported Caucasian donors. On average, over 200,000 unique TCR beta nucleotide sequences were sequenced per donor among 398 genotyped donors of the cohort, with around 19% of those sequences being non-productive. Around 300 gigabases of sequencing data and some 85 million unique TCR sequences were included in an early release covering several hundred HLA-typed donors. Typing coverage differed by locus: A, B, C, DRB1 and DQB1 were typed in roughly 620-630 donors, DQA1 in about 500, DPA1 in nearly 610, and DPB1 in 472. Rather than drawing on any new phenotypic data, the later analysis identified candidate immune exposures from TCR beta sequences and the way those sequences occurred across donors. To predict cytomegalovirus infection status, the study combined high-throughput TCR immunosequencing, statistical association of individual TCRs with disease status, and machine learning. The study profiled the T cell repertoires of hundreds of subjects by immunosequencing and related them to cytomegalovirus serostatus. An earlier analysis of several hundred of the donors used high-throughput TCR beta sequencing to judge whether each TCR beta V gene segment behaved as functional or pseudogenic. Every discovery cohort repertoire had been produced on one sequencing platform. Alongside the repertoire data, information on donor age, sex, ethnicity and CMV serostatus was compiled. Genome-wide SNP genotypes for about three fifths of the 666 donors were used in a later genetic analysis, which treated that subset as a discovery cohort. The study was designed to test whether signatures of past pathogen exposure could be identified by cataloging public T cell receptors. In a later analysis, previously published TCR beta repertoires from some 640 donors were re-analyzed and high-resolution HLA genotyping was added so that TCR occurrence patterns could be studied. A separate validation cohort of some 130 different subjects was used in addition to the 666-subject first cohort. Four to six DR-DQ haplotypes were handled as single units for association and clustering, since linkage in the cohort was strong. The investigation overall reported the following: When HLA alleles, especially DR and DQ, strongly co-occurred, attributing TCR associations to individual alleles was difficult. A later genetic analysis reported fewer N-insertions in productive TCRs among donors in an Asian-associated ancestry cluster than the roughly 620-donor mean. Several of the top co-occurrence clusters appeared to be linked to parvovirus B19, influenza, CMV and Epstein-Barr virus, according to a later analysis. A later analysis found that TCR association rates varied across HLA loci, with DRB1 alleles showing the most associated TCRs and HLA-C alleles the fewest. Broadly in line with IMGT annotations, most TCR beta V segments showed up in productive rearrangements about 87% or about 30% of the time in an earlier analysis of 587 of the donors. Because counts were too low, about 18 rarely observed V segments, including chromosome 9 orphons, were excluded from the earlier analysis of about 500 of the donors. The cohort was sequenced for TCR beta chains only, and without alpha or paired-chain data the features that could be detected were limited. The 87-base-pair reads could not distinguish some IMGT-functional V segments, including TRBV6-2 and TRBV6-3, so those segments were excluded. In a later genetic analysis, a missense DCLRE1C variant was associated with V-gene and J-gene trimming of TCR beta chains, and the association was replicated in an independent cohort. A later analysis found that most CMV-associated TCR beta chains appeared HLA-restricted, with HLA associations seemingly driven largely by CMV exposure. A cluster of highly shared sequence variants was judged likely to represent a technical artifact of the sequencing pipeline. In a later analysis, HLA-associated TCR beta chains were found to be more clonally expanded and to have lower generation probabilities than equally common non-associated chains. Linkage disequilibrium might explain the correlated functional status among segregating V segments, but an unknown experimental factor could not be ruled out. Immune exposure information for the cohort was limited to CMV serostatus. A total of fewer than 200 TCR beta chains were listed by the study as associated with cytomegalovirus. At a false discovery rate of 0.05, a later analysis linked about 16,000 TCR beta sequences to specific HLA alleles. A further reported finding was that TCR beta sequences accurately predicted the HLA-A and HLA-B alleles for most subjects in the first cohort. The classifier was reported to diagnose cytomegalovirus status with high specificity and sensitivity in both the original cohort and the validation cohort. Across donors, most TCR sequences were observed very rarely, whereas some public TCRs were present in many individuals. HLA typing was unavailable for some donors at each locus, so association tests used only the typed subset. In vitro tests confirmed that a few of the cytomegalovirus-associated TCR beta chains recognize cytomegalovirus antigens. The authors suggested that the approach could potentially be generalized to other disease states and immunological phenotypes. The presence/absence analyses assumed that sequencing depth was roughly uniform across donors, and that assumption may not be true.

Worth noting for this clone: Its antigen remains undetermined. Base qualities are missing; no much larger clone stands one base away.

The cohort consisted of 650 to 700 healthy bone marrow donors. At the time of sampling, every cohort member was nominally healthy, though immune exposures that went unrecorded were likely present. The donor was CMV seropositive and was included in the group of 250 to 300 seropositive cohort members. Every donor gave a peripheral blood sample, and the peripheral blood mononuclear cells from that sample were used for TCR beta sequencing. Genomic DNA extraction from the blood cell samples was performed with the Qiagen DNeasy Blood Extraction Kit. Library generation was performed with the immunoSEQ multiplex PCR assay. For the multiplex PCR, a mixture combining 60 forward primers for TCR Vbeta segments and 13 reverse primers for TCR Jbeta segments was used. The CDR3 region of rearranged TCR beta genes was amplified from genomic DNA by a multiplex PCR assay. The Illumina HiSeq System was used to sequence the amplified TCR beta libraries as 87-base-pair reads. In the source study's methods: A later analysis counted approximately 76 million unique TCR beta chains across the 690 or so repertoires, and 10 million to 12 million of these chains were shared by at least two donors. To remove PCR and sequencing errors, raw reads were error-corrected and collapsed into unique sequences using a nearest-neighbor algorithm that merged closely related sequences. Alignment of CDR3 sequences to IMGT reference sequences was used to assign V, D and J gene segments. Each retained sequence needed at least a six-nucleotide match to both a V gene segment and a J gene segment. A rearrangement was called productive if the CDR3 had no stop codons and remained in frame with V and J, and every other rearrangement was called non-productive. CDR3 was defined by IMGT convention, running from the second conserved V-encoded cysteine to the conserved J-encoded phenylalanine. The earlier analysis of about 560 of the donors excluded any sequence lacking an unambiguous match to a single V gene segment. An earlier analysis of 550 to 650 of the donors classified V segments as functional when productive rearrangements were above 56.7% and as segregating when the standard deviation between donors was above 5%. A statistical classification framework was built for diagnosing cytomegalovirus status from the catalog of TCR beta chain sequences. A later analysis assigned V and J genes by comparing TCR nucleotide sequences with IMGT/GENE-DB human TR gene sequences. In a later analysis, CDR3 sequences and most-parsimonious VDJ recombination scenarios were assigned using the TCRdist pipeline. In a later analysis, each TCR beta chain was defined by its CDR3 amino acid sequence together with its V-gene family, and reads without a unique V-gene family were excluded. A later analysis removed roughly 590 highly shared, low-generation-probability nucleotide sequences to deal with suspected cross-contamination and a sequencing artifact. For each public chain, a later analysis derived a clonal expansion index from normalized ranks of inferred template counts within each repertoire. In a later analysis, generation probabilities were computed with a VDJ recombination model fitted to out-of-frame rearrangements, and the resulting probabilities were checked against IGoR. In a later analysis, TCR-TCR, TCR-HLA and TCR-CMV co-occurrence was scored with hypergeometric tests, and a repertoire-size bias correction was applied to TCR pairs. To estimate false discovery rates, a later analysis permuted the HLA or CMV assignments 20 times. A later analysis grouped co-occurring TCRs with DBSCAN, adding TCRdist sequence similarity when clustering within HLA-allele-positive subsets. For co-occurrence clustering, repertoires with fewer than 30,000 or more than 120,000 public chains were excluded, along with several repertoires with anomalous nucleotide sharing. Entries here come from immuneACCESS through TCRdb and include only in-frame sequences with V and J called. Some clones fail to appear in such tables; in the studies checked, an unresolved V gene covers under half of the shortfall, and the cause of the remainder is unknown. The V and J calls and clone size come from that table; D and trimming were worked out from the DNA. The sample table lists about 95,000 clones, approximately 81% of them with a count of one. Approximately 4% of the sample is held by the ten biggest clonotypes.

From V the trimming removes 5 bases and from J it removes 5 bases, while the gene matches leave 7 bases of the junction unaccounted for. CDR1 MNHEY and CDR2 SMNVEV are derived from the germline V gene (reference sequence). The CDR3 sequence holds 14 residues, the cysteine and phenylalanine included. Just the 42-base CDR3 DNA is kept, in frame starting at base 1. Sequencing used PBMCs. The rearranged segments are TRBV27 and TRBJ2-7, with 9 bases in between that match TRBD1. The receptor was isolated from a woman between 40 and 55 years old in good health and CMV-seropositive. The encoded CDR3 is CASSLRDRVNEQYF. The DNA sequence reads TGTGCCAGCAGTCTCCGGGACAGGGTAAACGAGCAGTACTTC.